This T cell receptor (beta chain) was sequenced in a study of T cell responses to AZD1222 COVID-19 vaccine. Study information: Second-dose schedules of about 4 or about 12 weeks were combined.

Method: immunoSEQ multiplex PCR; TCRdb's copy keeps in-frame clones and lacks some. This sample has about 99,000 clones, with roughly 91% found just once. V trimming: 0 bases; J trimming: 4 bases; junction bases outside the gene matches: 5. The CDR3 contains 16 residues. Germline values: CDR1 LGHDT, CDR2 YNNKEL (reference sequence). This clonotype was obtained from an adult in good health. The chain has TRBV3-1 (or the pseudogene TRBV3-2) and TRBJ1-3; 8 nucleotides line up with TRBD1. Material: peripheral blood, obtained on day 0 of AZD1222 vaccination. CDR3 loop: CASSQDRTGFGNTIYF. The CDR3 region has the DNA TGTGCCAGCAGCCAAGACCGGACAGGGTTCGGAAACACCATATATTTT.